Each of the 28 T cell receptor beta chains below was sequenced from the same sample in a study of blood T cell repertoires in COVID-19. This table comes from immunoSEQ multiplex PCR, and its TCRdb copy is limited to in-frame clones, with some not included. The profile shows about 180,000 clones, approximately 83% of them singletons. Sequenced: peripheral blood. These TCRs come from a human donor in a cohort sampled during active COVID-19.

The table lists this clone with a few counts. This chain connects TRBV11-2 to TRBJ2-2; D is uncertain. The CDR3 is 14 amino acids. Germline loops: CDR1 SGHAT, CDR2 FQNNGV. CDR3 in amino acids: CAPRPGANTGELFF. CDR3 in DNA: TGTGCTCCGCGTCCTGGAGCGAACACCGGGGAGCTGTTTTTT.

The sample holds a few counts of this clone. The chain is built from TRBV6-2 or TRBV6-3 and TRBJ1-5, with 8 bases identical to TRBD1. Germline trimming cut 5 bases from V and 3 bases from J; bases unmatched to any gene: 6. The germline gives CDR1 MNHEY, CDR2 SVGEGT. CDR3 length: 15 amino acids. CDR3 in amino acids: CASSGVDRVNQPQHF. The CDR3 DNA reads as TGTGCCAGCAGTGGGGTGGACAGGGTCAATCAGCCCCAGCATTTT.

The chain employs TRBV19 and TRBJ2-4; D possibly corresponds to TRBD2 (5 bases). Germline V gene sequence: CDR1 LNHDA, CDR2 SQIVND (reference sequence). CDR3 length equals 15 residues. Trimming pared 0 bases from V and 2 bases from J, leaving 8 bases between. CDR3 loop: CASSIDPGTKNIQYF. In nucleotides, the CDR3 is TGTGCCAGTAGTATAGATCCCGGGACCAAAAACATTCAGTACTTC.

The count of this clone is one. The gene calls are TRBV5-6 and TRBJ1-1; D is possibly TRBD1 (5 bases). CDR3 length equals 15 residues. Germline CDR1 SGHDT, CDR2 YYEEEE. Between the trimmed V and J ends, which lost 1 base and 11 bases, there was a span of 21 bases. The CDR3 is CASSLSGGTALGAFF. The CDR3 region has the DNA TGTGCCAGCAGCTTGAGCGGAGGGACCGCCTTGGGGGCTTTCTTT.

This clone appeared once. The rearrangement uses TRBV28 and TRBJ1-2; 10 positions match TRBD1. The germline V gene has CDR1 MDHEN and CDR2 SYDVKM. With V trimmed by 8 bases and J by 4 bases, 7 bases remained unmatched. CDR3 length: 14 amino acids. The CDR3 loop reads CASSGTGAFYGYTF. The CDR3 DNA sequence: TGTGCCAGCTCGGGGACAGGGGCGTTCTATGGCTACACCTTC.

This clone has only a few counts. V and J are TRBV19 and TRBJ2-1, with TRBD1 matching over 10 bases. V trimming: 7 bases; J trimming: 4 bases; junction bases outside the gene matches: 4. CDR1 is LNHDA, CDR2 SQIVND, per germline (reference sequence). CDR3 size: 14 residues. CDR3 amino acids: CASKRDRGYNEQFF. The CDR3 region has the DNA TGTGCCAGTAAAAGGGACAGGGGATACAATGAGCAGTTCTTC.

The genes are TRBV6-4 and TRBJ2-1; 9 nucleotides align to TRBD1. The CDR3 covers 17 residues. From germline, CDR1 is MRHNA and CDR2 SNTAGT. The J segment lost 2 bases and the V segment lost 3 bases, leaving 8 bases of the junction unmatched. The CDR3 coding sequence is TGTGCCAGCAGTGAGGCGGGACAGGGTCGAACCTACAATGAGCAGTTCTTC. Translation gives CASSEAGQGRTYNEQFF.

The chain uses TRBV7-2 and TRBJ1-3; the D gene is possibly TRBD1 (5 bases). This CDR3 contains 15 residues. V dropped 1 base and J dropped 4 bases, with 11 bases sitting between them. CDR1 and CDR2 (germline): SGHTA, FQGNSA. The chain's CDR3 is CASSLEGATGNTIYF. DNA of the CDR3: TGTGCCAGCAGCTTAGAAGGGGCGACAGGAAACACCATATATTTT.

In the case of this clone: In the same sample, other DNA sequences code for this CDR3. The rearrangement links TRBV4-1 to TRBJ2-7; 7 bases match TRBD1. The CDR3 runs to 15 residues. Germline V gene lookup returns CDR1 MGHRA and CDR2 YSYEKL. V shed 0 bases, J shed 2 bases, and the junction held 4 bases outside the gene matches. The chain's CDR3 is CASSQDRDSTYEQYF. Written as DNA, the CDR3 is TGCGCCAGCAGCCAAGATAGGGACAGTACCTACGAGCAGTACTTC.

The table lists this clone with a count of one. The chain uses TRBV6-4 and TRBJ2-1, with 8 bases lining up with TRBD1. The CDR3 consists of 17 residues. J was trimmed by 0 bases and V by 0 bases; bases with no gene match: 4. CDR1 and CDR2 (germline): MRHNA, SNTAGT. Here the CDR3 reads CASSDSRGLISYNEQFF. In nucleotides, the CDR3 is TGTGCCAGCAGTGACTCCAGGGGGCTTATCTCCTACAATGAGCAGTTCTTC.

The chain recombines TRBV7-2 with TRBJ2-7; 9 bases are a match to TRBD1. The germline CDR1 and CDR2 sequences are SGHTA and FQGNSA. This CDR3 has 15 residues. V dropped 4 bases and J dropped 5; count of bases not matched to a gene: 9. The CDR3 sequence: CASSSDRGEHNEQYF. The CDR3 DNA follows: TGTGCCAGCAGCTCGGACAGGGGCGAGCATAACGAGCAGTACTTC.

The chain is built from TRBV5-1 and TRBJ1-3; 7 positions agree with TRBD1. The germline V gene has CDR1 SGHRS and CDR2 YFSETQ. The V and J ends lost 2 bases and 4 bases, in that order; junction bases with no gene match: 6. The CDR3 length is 15 residues. Here the CDR3 DNA reads TGCGCCAGCAGCTTAGGGGGCCAATCGGGAAACACCATATATTTT. It specifies CASSLGGQSGNTIYF. Supplemented by reference TRBV5-1 and TRBJ1-3, the full variable domain reads KAGVTQTPRYLIKTRGQQVTLSCSPISGHRSVSWYQQTPGQGLQFLFEYFSETQRNKGNFPGRFSGRQFSNSRSEMNVSTLELGDSALYLCASSLGGQSGNTIYFGEGSWLTVV.

This clone occurred a few times. This chain links TRBV11-2 with TRBJ1-1; 9 positions agree with TRBD1. The V segment lost 0 bases and the J segment 5 bases; nucleotides outside the gene matches: 7. The CDR3 runs 16 residues. Germline V gene sequence: CDR1 SGHAT, CDR2 FQNNGV. For the CDR3, the DNA is TGTGCCAGCAGCTTAGAGCTGGGACAGGGTGGAACTGAAGCTTTCTTT. Its protein is CASSLELGQGGTEAFF.

This sequence joins TRBV2 and TRBJ2-5; 7 bases fit TRBD2. This CDR3 contains 17 residues. The germline V gene has CDR1 SNHLY and CDR2 FYNNEI. V dropped 4 bases and J dropped 1; count of bases not matched to a gene: 12. CDR3 region: CASSGARAGELQETQYF. As DNA, the CDR3 is TGTGCCAGCAGTGGGGCTAGGGCGGGAGAGCTCCAAGAGACCCAGTACTTC. Complete variable domain (other parts from reference TRBV2 and TRBJ2-5): EPEVTQTPSHQVTQMGQEVILRCVPISNHLYFYWYRQILGQKVEFLVSFYNNEISEKSEIFDDQFSVERPDGSNFTLKIRSTKLEDSAMYFCASSGARAGELQETQYFGPGTRLLVL.

This clone was seen once. J is TRBJ1-2 and V is TRBV5-5; weak D call: TRBD1 (5 bases). V gave up 4 bases and J gave up 3 bases, with 19 bases separating them. Germline CDR1 is SGHKS and CDR2 is YYEKEE (reference sequence). CDR3 size: 16 residues. This CDR3 is CASSPPNWGGDYGYTF. The DNA for the CDR3 is TGTGCCAGCAGCCCTCCGAATTGGGGAGGGGACTATGGCTACACCTTC.

This clone has just one count. This sequence joins TRBV7-2 and TRBJ2-1, with a possible D match to TRBD2 (5 bases). Trimming shortened V by 11 bases and J by 8 bases, and 22 bases separated the two germline ends. The CDR3 consists of 14 residues. Germline V gives CDR1 SGHTA, CDR2 FQGNSA. DNA for the CDR3: TGTGCCTGTCATCAGGCCGTGGATAGCGATGAGCAGTTCTTC. Translation gives CACHQAVDSDEQFF.

This clone was found a few times. CDR3 bases: TGTGCCAGCACTCGATCGGGGCTAGCGGGAGTCTACGAGCAGTACTTC. The encoded protein is CASTRSGLAGVYEQYF. The V call is TRBV6-6, the J call TRBJ2-7; 10 positions agree with TRBD2. The germline V gene encodes CDR1 MNHNY and CDR2 SVGAGI (reference sequence). CDR3 length: 16 residues. Trimming took 7 bases from V and 3 from J; bases not matched to a gene: 12.

In DNA, the CDR3 is TGTGCCAGCAGCGTCGGGACAGGGGGCTACGAGCAGTACTTC. Encoded protein: CASSVGTGGYEQYF. The rearrangement joins TRBV7-2 to TRBJ2-7; 11 bases are a match to TRBD1. This CDR3 is built from 14 residues. V was pared by 5 bases and J by 3 bases, with 3 bases of the junction left unmatched. The germline CDR1 and CDR2 sequences are SGHTA and FQGNSA.

This rearrangement joins TRBV15 to TRBJ1-2; D is possibly TRBD1 (5 bases). Germline assignment: CDR1 LNHNV and CDR2 YYDKDF (reference sequence). V was clipped by 7 bases and J by 5 bases, with 11 bases between them. The CDR3 covers 12 residues. In DNA, the CDR3 is TGTGCCACCAACCACCCAGGGTATGGCTACACCTTC. Translating it yields CATNHPGYGYTF.

The rearrangement uses TRBV27 and TRBJ1-1; 10 nucleotides match TRBD1. Germline loops: CDR1 MNHEY, CDR2 SMNVEV (reference sequence). The CDR3 runs to 14 residues. Germline trimming cut 6 bases from V and 5 bases from J; bases unmatched to any gene: 6. The CDR3 region is CASSTGTGATEAFF. The CDR3 DNA sequence: TGTGCCAGCAGCACCGGGACAGGGGCGACTGAAGCTTTCTTT.

The chain has TRBV5-5 and TRBJ1-5; 7 nucleotides agree with TRBD1. V lost 0 bases to trimming and J lost 5 bases; unmatched junction nucleotides: 5. The CDR3 is 15 amino acids. CDR1 is SGHKS and CDR2 is YYEKEE in the germline V gene (reference sequence). The CDR3, as DNA: TGTGCCAGCAGCTTGGCCGACAGGGAGGATCAGCCCCAGCATTTT. This encodes CASSLADREDQPQHF.

J is TRBJ2-7 and V is TRBV6-5, with D possibly matching TRBD1 (5 bases). The CDR3 is made up of 15 amino acids. The V and J ends lost 4 bases and 3 bases respectively, with 16 bases between them. CDR1 is MNHEY and CDR2 is SVGAGI in the germline V gene. This CDR3 is CASSSLDTGSYEQYF. The DNA for the CDR3 is TGTGCCAGCAGTTCCCTGGATACAGGTAGCTACGAGCAGTACTTC.

The chain carries TRBV5-5 and TRBJ1-1, with D tentatively TRBD1 (6 bases). Germline V gives CDR1 SGHKS, CDR2 YYEKEE (reference sequence). The CDR3 sequence is 14 residues long. Trimming took off 6 bases at V and 7 bases at J, with 19 bases between the two ends. The CDR3 bases are TGTGCCAGCAACGGGATGGGGGGGCGAATTGAAGCTTTCTTT. This translates into CASNGMGGRIEAFF. Based on the CDR3 plus reference TRBV5-5 and TRBJ1-1, the full variable domain is DAGVTQSPTHLIKTRGQQVTLRCSPISGHKSVSWYQQVLGQGPQFIFQYYEKEERGRGNFPDRFSARQFPNYSSELNVNALLLGDSALYLCASNGMGGRIEAFFGQGTRLTVV.

The V call is TRBV27, the J call TRBJ1-2; 9 positions agree with TRBD1. The CDR3 has 16 residues. Germline trimming cut 5 bases from V and 2 bases from J; bases unmatched to any gene: 9. CDR1 and CDR2 (germline): MNHEY, SMNVEV (reference sequence). The CDR3 spells CASSQEPGQGNYGYTF. DNA of the CDR3: TGTGCCAGCAGTCAAGAACCGGGACAGGGAAACTATGGCTACACCTTC.

This clone was found once. CDR3 sequence reads: CASSLSSGTGVRGETQYF. DNA of the CDR3: TGCGCCAGCAGCCTCTCTTCCGGGACAGGGGTTAGGGGAGAGACCCAGTACTTC. The V gene is TRBV5-1, the J gene TRBJ2-5; 10 bases agree with TRBD1. V lost 4 bases and J lost 4; bases outside the gene matches: 16. The germline V gene encodes CDR1 SGHRS and CDR2 YFSETQ. This CDR3 contains 18 residues.

The rearrangement joins TRBV19 to TRBJ2-7; D might be TRBD2 (7 bases). Germline V gene data show CDR1 as LNHDA and CDR2 as SQIVND (reference sequence). V shed 5 bases and J shed 3 bases, with 20 bases lying between them. The CDR3 totals 16 residues. The CDR3 loop reads CASSPLAGGGHYEQYF. The CDR3 DNA sequence: TGTGCCAGTAGTCCTTTAGCGGGCGGGGGACACTACGAGCAGTACTTC.

This clone was seen only once. The chain employs TRBV7-2 and TRBJ2-7, with TRBD1 matching over 9 bases. Germline-derived CDR1 and CDR2 are SGHTA and FQGNSA. The CDR3 is made up of 16 amino acids. J was trimmed by 4 bases and V by 5 bases; bases with no gene match: 12. The CDR3 nucleotides are TGTGCCAGCAGCATGTCCCTGGACAGGGGTCTTTACGAGCAGTACTTC. Its translation is CASSMSLDRGLYEQYF.

The chain combines TRBV6-2 or TRBV6-3 with TRBJ2-3; 7 nucleotides line up with TRBD1. The CDR3 spans 14 residues. Germline CDR1 is MNHEY and CDR2 is SVGEGT. Trimming at V came to 0 bases and at J to 5 bases, leaving 2 bases not matched to a gene. CDR3 nucleotide sequence: TGTGCCAGCAGTTACTCACACAGGGGAGATACGCAGTATTTT. Protein product: CASSYSHRGDTQYF.